These 14 T cell receptor beta chains share one sample of origin, sequenced in a study of response to subunit inactivated influenza vaccine. In TCRdb, the RT-PCR reads were re-called with MiXCR into one record per CDR3 protein. The sample holds roughly 650,000 distinct CDR3 sequences, less than 20% seen once. Sample: PBMCs from blood, taken less than 13 days after vaccination. These receptors were collected from a man aged 50 to 59 who received an inactivated influenza vaccine.

This clonotype was detected a few times. The rearrangement uses TRBV4-3 and TRBJ2-7; the D is unclear. Germline V gene lookup returns CDR1 LGHNA and CDR2 YSLEER. Trimming left V 0 bases short and J 2 bases short, with 8 bases between. The CDR3 extends over 14 amino acids. This CDR3 reads CASSQDWQTYEQYF. In DNA, the CDR3 is TGCGCCAGCAGCCAAGATTGGCAGACCTACGAGCAGTACTTC.

This chain connects TRBV7-9 to TRBJ2-5; D unclear. This CDR3 is 15 amino acids long. Germline CDR1 is SEHNR and CDR2 is FQNEAQ (reference sequence). Trimming stripped 2 bases from V and 6 bases from J, with 16 bases between. The CDR3 reads CASSLSVSPSQTQYF. CDR3 DNA: TGTGCCAGCAGCTTATCCGTCTCCCCGAGCCAGACCCAGTACTTC.

This clonotype showed up just a few times. The V and J genes are TRBV10-3 and TRBJ2-3; a possible D gene is TRBD1 (6 bases). The V end was cut by 3 bases, the J end by 1 base, with 11 bases between. The germline V gene encodes CDR1 ENHRY and CDR2 SYGVKD. The CDR3 sequence is 15 residues long. CDR3 sequence reads: CAISEGTWGTDTQYF. CDR3 nucleotide sequence: TGTGCCATCAGTGAAGGGACATGGGGCACAGATACGCAGTATTTT.

With respect to this clonotype: As the CDR3 is not closed by the conserved phenylalanine or tryptophan, this likely results from a read error. The chain employs TRBV28 and TRBJ2-5, with D perhaps TRBD2 (5 bases). V shed 3 bases and J shed 4 bases, with 30 bases lying between them. The CDR3 contains 20 residues. Germline V lookup: CDR1 MDHEN, CDR2 SYDVKM. The CDR3 DNA follows: TGTGCCAGCAGTTTTTCCCTGTTTTTCGGGCCCCAACCCGGAGGAGAGACCCAGTACTTA. It encodes CASSFSLFFGPQPGGETQYL.

This clonotype was recorded many times. The V gene is TRBV5-6, the J gene TRBJ1-5; D unresolved. The CDR3 sequence is 13 residues long. Trimming stripped 1 base from V and 5 bases from J, with 7 bases between. Germline-derived CDR1 and CDR2 are SGHDT and YYEEEE. CDR3 DNA: TGTGCCAGCAGCTTGAGCGCCGATCAGCCCCAGCATTTT. It translates to CASSLSADQPQHF.

J is TRBJ2-5 and V is TRBV5-5, with D possibly being TRBD1 (6 bases). CDR3 length: 14 residues. Trimming took off 1 base at V and 5 bases at J, with 12 bases between the two ends. Germline CDR1 reads SGHKS; CDR2 reads YYEKEE (reference sequence). The CDR3 is CASSLPGQEETQYF. CDR3 DNA: TGTGCCAGCAGCTTGCCGGGACAAGAGGAGACCCAGTACTTC.

This chain links TRBV18 with TRBJ2-2, with 9 bases lining up with TRBD2. The CDR3 is 17 residues long. Germline V gene lookup returns CDR1 KGHSH and CDR2 LQKENI. Unmatched junction bases numbered 3, after V lost 0 bases and J lost 1 base. The CDR3 DNA sequence: TGTGCCAGCTCACCACCAATAGCGGGGGAGAACACCGGGGAGCTGTTTTTT. Residues: CASSPPIAGENTGELFF.

The chain recombines TRBV29-1 with TRBJ2-7; no firm D call. This CDR3 contains 16 residues. V lost 4 bases to trimming and J lost 0 bases, with 19 bases between them. Germline V gene lookup returns CDR1 SQVTM and CDR2 ANQGSEA. The CDR3 here is CSVVASPELSSYEQYF. CDR3 DNA: TGCAGCGTTGTAGCCTCCCCGGAACTGAGCTCCTACGAGCAGTACTTC.

This clonotype was detected a few times. The rearrangement joins TRBV7-3 to TRBJ2-2; D is uncertain. CDR3 length equals 13 residues. Germline V gene lookup returns CDR1 SGHTA and CDR2 FQGTGA. With 2 bases removed from V and 7 bases from J, the gap between germline ends came to 8 bases. The CDR3 sequence is CASSLRFSGELFF. For the CDR3, the DNA is TGTGCCAGCAGCTTACGGTTCAGCGGGGAGCTGTTTTTT.

V is TRBV5-1 and J is TRBJ2-3, with 12 nucleotides matching TRBD2. The length of the CDR3 is 16 residues. Germline CDR1 SGHRS, CDR2 YFSETQ. The ends lost 4 bases at V and 4 bases at J; junction bases unmatched: 7. The CDR3 DNA sequence: TGCGCCAGCAGCAAAGGACTAGCGGGGAACTCAGATACGCAGTATTTT. It encodes CASSKGLAGNSDTQYF.

V usage is TRBV5-6 and J usage is TRBJ2-3; 9 bases fit TRBD1. In germline, CDR1 is SGHDT, CDR2 YYEEEE. V dropped 3 bases and J dropped 1; count of bases not matched to a gene: 3. This CDR3 region has 15 residues. This CDR3 reads CASSSWTGGTDTQYF. CDR3 DNA: TGTGCCAGCAGCTCTTGGACAGGGGGCACAGATACGCAGTATTTT.

The sample holds a few counts of this clonotype. The rearrangement uses TRBV20-1 and TRBJ1-1; the match to TRBD1 covers 7 bases. The CDR3 runs to 11 residues. V lost 6 bases to trimming and J lost 9 bases; unmatched junction nucleotides: 7. The germline gives CDR1 DFQATT, CDR2 SNEGSKA (reference sequence). CDR3 sequence reads: CSAATGSQAFF. The DNA for the CDR3 is TGCAGTGCCGCGACAGGGTCCCAAGCTTTCTTT.

The chain employs TRBV10-3 and TRBJ1-1; the D gene is possibly TRBD1 (5 bases). CDR3 length equals 15 residues. The V gene lost 0 bases and the J gene lost 1 base, with 9 bases spanning the gap. Germline CDR1 ENHRY, CDR2 SYGVKD. DNA of the CDR3: TGTGCCATCAGTGAGTCGGGGACGGGGAACACTGAAGCTTTCTTT. This gives the protein CAISESGTGNTEAFF.

The sample holds one count of this clonotype. J is TRBJ1-3 and V is TRBV6-1; D unresolved. Germline CDR1 reads MNHNS; CDR2 reads SASEGT. The CDR3 is made up of 15 amino acids. Trimming pared 6 bases from V and 0 bases from J, leaving 12 bases between. CDR3: CASSRGLSSGNTIYF. The CDR3 DNA reads as TGTGCCAGCAGCCGAGGCTTAAGCTCTGGAAACACCATATATTTT.